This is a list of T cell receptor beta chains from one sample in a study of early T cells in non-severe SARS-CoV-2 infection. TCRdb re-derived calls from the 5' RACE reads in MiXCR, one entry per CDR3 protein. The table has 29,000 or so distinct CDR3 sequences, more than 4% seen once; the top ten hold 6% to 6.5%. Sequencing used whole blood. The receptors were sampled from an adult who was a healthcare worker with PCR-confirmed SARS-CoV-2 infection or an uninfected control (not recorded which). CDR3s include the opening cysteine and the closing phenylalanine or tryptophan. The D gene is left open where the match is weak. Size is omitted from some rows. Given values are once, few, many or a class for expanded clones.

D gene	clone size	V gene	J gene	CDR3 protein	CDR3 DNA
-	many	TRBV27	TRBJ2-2	CASSKTANTGELFF	TGTGCCAGCAGTAAGACAGCGAACACCGGGGAGCTGTTTTTT
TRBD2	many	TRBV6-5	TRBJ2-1	CASTRLALGSEQFF	TGTGCCAGCACCCGACTAGCCCTGGGTAGTGAGCAGTTCTTC
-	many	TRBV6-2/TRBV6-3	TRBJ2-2	CASSLGTGELFF	TGTGCCAGCAGTTTGGGCACCGGGGAGCTGTTTTTT
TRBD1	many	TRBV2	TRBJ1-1	CASRATGGTEAFF	TGTGCCAGCAGGGCTACAGGGGGCACTGAAGCTTTCTTT
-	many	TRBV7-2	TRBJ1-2	CASRRITGYGYTF	TGTGCCAGCAGACGAATAACAGGGTATGGCTACACCTTC
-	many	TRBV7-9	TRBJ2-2	CASSRSSGSTGELFF	TGTGCCAGCAGCCGGTCCAGTGGGTCCACCGGGGAGCTGTTTTTT
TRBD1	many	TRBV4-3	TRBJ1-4	CASSQEQGAEKLFF	TGCGCCAGCAGCCAAGAGCAGGGGGCTGAAAAACTGTTTTTT
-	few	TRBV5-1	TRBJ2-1	CASSRTRLVGHEQFF	TGCGCCAGCAGCCGAACTCGCCTGGTAGGCCATGAGCAGTTCTTC
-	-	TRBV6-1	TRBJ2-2	CASSEMTRGDTGELFF	TGTGCCAGCAGTGAGATGACTAGAGGGGACACCGGGGAGCTGTTTTTT
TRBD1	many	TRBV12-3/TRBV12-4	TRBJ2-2	CASSRRQGAAGELFF	TGTGCCAGCAGCCGTAGACAGGGGGCGGCCGGGGAGCTGTTTTTT
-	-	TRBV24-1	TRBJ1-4	CATSDSKGTGEKLFF	TGTGCCACCAGTGATTCGAAAGGGACGGGGGAAAAACTGTTTTTT
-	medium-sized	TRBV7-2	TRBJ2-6	CASSPNSGANVLTF	TGTGCCAGCAGCCCGAACTCTGGGGCCAACGTCCTGACTTTC
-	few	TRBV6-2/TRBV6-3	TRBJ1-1	CASSYSSAQTEAFF	TGTGCCAGCAGTTATTCTTCAGCACAGACTGAAGCTTTCTTT
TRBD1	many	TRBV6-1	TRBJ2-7	CASSEADRISYEQYF	TGTGCCAGCAGTGAAGCGGACAGGATCTCCTACGAGCAGTACTTC
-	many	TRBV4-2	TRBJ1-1	CASSQAGGERSEAFF	TGTGCCAGCAGCCAAGCCGGCGGGGAAAGGTCTGAAGCTTTCTTT
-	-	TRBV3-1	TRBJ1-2	CASSHWQDHGYTF	TGTGCCAGCAGCCATTGGCAGGACCATGGCTACACCTTC
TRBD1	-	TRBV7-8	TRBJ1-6	CASSQGAGDSPLHF	TGTGCCAGCAGCCAGGGGGCAGGGGATTCACCCCTCCACTTT
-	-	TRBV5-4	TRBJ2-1	CASSPGASSANEQFF	TGTGCCAGCAGCCCGGGGGCTAGTTCGGCCAATGAGCAGTTCTTC
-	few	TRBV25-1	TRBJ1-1	CASSSGMNTEAFF	TGTGCCAGCAGTTCAGGGATGAACACTGAAGCTTTCTTT
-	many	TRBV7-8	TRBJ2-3	CACLPRLLTDTQYF	TGTGCCTGTCTGCCGAGACTGCTCACAGATACGCAGTATTTT
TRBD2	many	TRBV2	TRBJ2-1	CASTKTSGEDNEQFF	TGTGCCAGCACCAAGACTAGCGGGGAGGACAATGAGCAGTTCTTC
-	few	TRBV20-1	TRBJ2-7	CSARDAGTIYEQYF	TGCAGTGCTAGAGATGCCGGGACAATTTACGAGCAGTACTTC
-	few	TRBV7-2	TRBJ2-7	CASSLELQGREQYF	TGTGCCAGCAGCTTGGAGCTCCAGGGTCGGGAGCAGTACTTC
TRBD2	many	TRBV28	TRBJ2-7	CASTSSGRAWEQYF	TGTGCCAGCACCTCTAGCGGGAGGGCCTGGGAGCAGTACTTC
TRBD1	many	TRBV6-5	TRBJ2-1	CASSYSTGDYNEQFF	TGTGCCAGCAGTTACTCGACAGGGGACTACAATGAGCAGTTCTTC
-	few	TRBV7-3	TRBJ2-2	CASSLMGAGTGELFF	TGTGCCAGCAGCTTAATGGGGGCGGGCACCGGGGAGCTGTTTTTT
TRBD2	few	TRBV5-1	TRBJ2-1	CASSRGTSGYNEQFF	TGCGCCAGCAGCCGCGGGACTAGCGGCTACAATGAGCAGTTCTTC
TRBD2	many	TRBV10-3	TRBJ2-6	CAINLAEHSSGANVLTF	TGTGCCATCAACCTAGCGGAGCATAGCTCTGGGGCCAACGTCCTGACTTTC
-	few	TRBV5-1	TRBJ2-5	CASSLGGSAEETQYF	TGCGCCAGCAGCTTGGGCGGAAGCGCTGAAGAGACCCAGTACTTC
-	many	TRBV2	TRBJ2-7	CASLRDNNYEQYF	TGTGCCAGCCTTAGGGACAACAACTACGAGCAGTACTTC
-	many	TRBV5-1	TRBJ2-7	CASSLDRITSYEQYF	TGCGCCAGCAGCTTGGACAGAATAACATCCTACGAGCAGTACTTC
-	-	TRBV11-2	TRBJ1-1	CASRINREFTEAFF	TGTGCCAGCAGAATAAACAGGGAGTTCACTGAAGCTTTCTTT
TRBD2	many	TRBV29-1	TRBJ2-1	CSAGSSGGNEQFF	TGCAGCGCCGGGAGTAGCGGGGGAAATGAGCAGTTCTTC
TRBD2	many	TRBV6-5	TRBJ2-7	CASSLQRGLGEQYF	TGTGCCAGCAGTCTCCAGCGGGGACTGGGCGAGCAGTACTTC
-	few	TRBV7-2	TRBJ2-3	CASSLVNTGTTDTQYF	TGTGCCAGCAGCTTAGTCAATACGGGGACCACAGATACGCAGTATTTT
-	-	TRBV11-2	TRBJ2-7	CASSSVRGSYEQYF	TGTGCCAGCAGCTCGGTCAGGGGTTCCTACGAGCAGTACTTC
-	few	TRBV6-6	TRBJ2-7	CASSYFGAEGYEQYF	TGTGCCAGCAGTTACTTCGGCGCGGAGGGATACGAGCAGTACTTC
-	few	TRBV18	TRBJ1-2	CASSPAGHYGYTF	TGTGCCAGCTCACCAGCAGGACACTATGGCTACACCTTC
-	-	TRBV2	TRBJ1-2	CASSNAGRAGYTF	TGTGCCAGCAGTAATGCAGGGAGAGCTGGCTACACCTTC
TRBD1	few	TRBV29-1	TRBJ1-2	CSVPGTGGLNYGYTF	TGCAGCGTTCCGGGGACAGGGGGCCTGAACTATGGCTACACCTTC
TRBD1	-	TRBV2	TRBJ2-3	CASSVPGTGGDTDTQYF	TGTGCCAGCAGTGTCCCCGGGACAGGGGGCGACACAGATACGCAGTATTTT
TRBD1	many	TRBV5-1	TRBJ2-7	CASSLNPGQGGSEQYF	TGCGCCAGCAGCTTGAACCCGGGACAGGGAGGTTCCGAGCAGTACTTC
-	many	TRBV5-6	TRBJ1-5	CASSLGLNQPQHF	TGTGCCAGCAGCCTAGGCCTCAATCAGCCCCAGCATTTT
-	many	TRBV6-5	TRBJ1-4	CASRSTGPEKLFF	TGTGCCAGCAGGTCTACAGGGCCTGAAAAACTGTTTTTT
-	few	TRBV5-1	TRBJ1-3	CASSLEQGNTIYF	TGCGCCAGCAGCTTGGAACAGGGAAACACCATATATTTT
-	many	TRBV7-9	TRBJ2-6	CASSLVGRLSGANVLTF	TGTGCCAGCAGCTTAGTGGGACGGCTCTCTGGGGCCAACGTCCTGACTTTC
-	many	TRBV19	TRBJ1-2	CASSPNVWDGYTF	TGTGCCAGTAGTCCCAATGTTTGGGATGGCTACACCTTC
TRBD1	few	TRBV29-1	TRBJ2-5	CSVEQGAQTQYF	TGCAGCGTCGAACAGGGGGCGCAGACCCAGTACTTC
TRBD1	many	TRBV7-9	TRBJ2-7	CASSAGWGQGSHEQYF	TGTGCCAGCAGCGCGGGGTGGGGACAGGGGTCCCACGAGCAGTACTTC